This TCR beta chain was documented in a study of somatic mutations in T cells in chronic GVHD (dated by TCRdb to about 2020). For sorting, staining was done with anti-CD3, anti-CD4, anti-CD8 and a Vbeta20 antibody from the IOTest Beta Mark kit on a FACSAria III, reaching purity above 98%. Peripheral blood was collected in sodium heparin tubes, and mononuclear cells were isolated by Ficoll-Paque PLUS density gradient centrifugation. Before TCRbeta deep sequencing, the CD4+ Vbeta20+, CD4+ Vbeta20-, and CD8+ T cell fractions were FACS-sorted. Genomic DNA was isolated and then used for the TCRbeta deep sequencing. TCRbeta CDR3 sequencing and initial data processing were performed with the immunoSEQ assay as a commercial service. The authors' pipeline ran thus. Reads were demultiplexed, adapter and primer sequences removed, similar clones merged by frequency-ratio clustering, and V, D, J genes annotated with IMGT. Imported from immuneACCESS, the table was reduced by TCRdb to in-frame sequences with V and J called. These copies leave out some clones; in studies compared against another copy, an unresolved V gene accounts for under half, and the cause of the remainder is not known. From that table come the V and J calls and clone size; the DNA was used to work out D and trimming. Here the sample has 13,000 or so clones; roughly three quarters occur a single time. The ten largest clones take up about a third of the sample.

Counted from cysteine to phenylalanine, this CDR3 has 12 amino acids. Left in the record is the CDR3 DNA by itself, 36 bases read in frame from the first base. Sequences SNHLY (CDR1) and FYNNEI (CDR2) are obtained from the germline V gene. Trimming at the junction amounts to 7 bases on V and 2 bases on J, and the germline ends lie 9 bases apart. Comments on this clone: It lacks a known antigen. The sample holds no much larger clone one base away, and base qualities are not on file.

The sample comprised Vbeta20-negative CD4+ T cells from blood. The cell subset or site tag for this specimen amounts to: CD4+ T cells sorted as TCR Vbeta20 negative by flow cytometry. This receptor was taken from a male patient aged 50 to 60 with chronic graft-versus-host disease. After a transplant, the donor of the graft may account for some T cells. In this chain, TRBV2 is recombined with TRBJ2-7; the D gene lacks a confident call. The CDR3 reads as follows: CASMGITYEQYF. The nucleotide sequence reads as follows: TGTGCCAGCATGGGCATTACCTACGAGCAGTACTTC.